The clone carrying this T cell receptor beta chain was found many times. Its antigen remains unknown. The data were taken from a study of CD8 T cells in ankylosing spondylitis. Broader study findings: Seven or eight highly homologous variants formed a TCR beta motif that appeared characteristic of ankylosing spondylitis blood. Some motif variants were previously reported in reactive arthritis synovial fluid and blood.

Using quantitative 5'-RACE with molecular barcodes, the authors made TCR beta libraries. Via MiXCR, TCRdb re-called the 5' RACE reads, giving one row per CDR3 protein. Of 330,000 or so distinct CDR3 sequences listed, less than 9.5% are singletons. V lost 3 bases to trimming and J lost 4 bases, with 12 bases between them. CDR1 SGHTA and CDR2 FQGNSA come from the germline V gene. The CDR3 consists of 14 residues. The receptor comes from a male donor with ankylosing spondylitis. The J gene is TRBJ2-5, the V gene TRBV7-2, with D hard to call. Specimen: blood, either unsorted or a sorted T cell fraction (not recorded which). The CDR3 nucleotides read TGTGCCAGCAGCTTCTCCCACAGTCTAGAGACCCAGTACTTC. Its protein product is CASSFSHSLETQYF.